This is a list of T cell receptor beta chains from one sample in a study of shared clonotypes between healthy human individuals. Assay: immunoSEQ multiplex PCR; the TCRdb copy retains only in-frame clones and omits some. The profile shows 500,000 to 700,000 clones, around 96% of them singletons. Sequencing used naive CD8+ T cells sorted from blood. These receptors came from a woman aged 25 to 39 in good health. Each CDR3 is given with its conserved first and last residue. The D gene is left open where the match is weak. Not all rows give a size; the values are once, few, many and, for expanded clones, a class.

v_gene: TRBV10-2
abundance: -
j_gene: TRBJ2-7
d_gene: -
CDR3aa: CASRPASYEQYF
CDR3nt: TGCGCCAGCAGGCCCGCCTCCTACGAGCAGTACTTC

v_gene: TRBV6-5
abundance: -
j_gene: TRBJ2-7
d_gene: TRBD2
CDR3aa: CASSYKAGSYEQYF
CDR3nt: TGTGCCAGCAGTTACAAAGCGGGGAGCTACGAGCAGTACTTC

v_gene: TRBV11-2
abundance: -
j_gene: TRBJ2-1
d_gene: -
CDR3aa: CASSLLRDGNEQFF
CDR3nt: TGTGCCAGCAGCTTATTGCGGGATGGGAATGAGCAGTTCTTC

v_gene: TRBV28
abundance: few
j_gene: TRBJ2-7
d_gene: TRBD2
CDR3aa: CASSYGTSPDIPSYEQYF
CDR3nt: TGTGCCAGCAGTTATGGGACTAGCCCAGATATCCCATCCTACGAGCAGTACTTC

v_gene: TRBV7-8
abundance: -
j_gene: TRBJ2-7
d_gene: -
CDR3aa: CASSSKDSPSYEQYF
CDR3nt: TGTGCCAGCAGCTCCAAGGACAGTCCATCCTACGAGCAGTACTTC

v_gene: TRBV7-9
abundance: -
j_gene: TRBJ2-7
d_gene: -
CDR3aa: CASSLGDKQYF
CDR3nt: TGTGCCAGCAGCTTAGGGGATAAGCAGTACTTC

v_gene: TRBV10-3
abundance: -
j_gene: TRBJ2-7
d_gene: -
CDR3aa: CAISGTKALDEQYF
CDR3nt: TGTGCCATCAGTGGGACTAAGGCGCTCGACGAGCAGTACTTC

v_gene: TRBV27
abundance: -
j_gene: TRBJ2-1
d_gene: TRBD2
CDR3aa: CASQGLAGQNEQFF
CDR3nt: TGTGCCAGCCAGGGACTAGCGGGACAGAATGAGCAGTTCTTC

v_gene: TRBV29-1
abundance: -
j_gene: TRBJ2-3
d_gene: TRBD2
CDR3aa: CSVEVVGTSYTDTQYF
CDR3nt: TGCAGCGTTGAAGTTGTAGGGACTAGCTACACAGATACGCAGTATTTT

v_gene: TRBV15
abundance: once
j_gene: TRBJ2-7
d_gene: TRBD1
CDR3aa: CATSGTGRTYEQYF
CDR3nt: TGTGCCACCAGCGGGACAGGGAGAACTTACGAGCAGTACTTC

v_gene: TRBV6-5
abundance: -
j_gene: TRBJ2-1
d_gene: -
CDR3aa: CASSYPETREQFF
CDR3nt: TGTGCCAGCAGTTACCCGGAAACCAGGGAGCAGTTCTTC

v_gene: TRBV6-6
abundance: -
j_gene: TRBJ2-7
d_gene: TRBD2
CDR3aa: CASSYGTSGTYEQYF
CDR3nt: TGTGCCAGCAGTTACGGCACTAGCGGGACATACGAGCAGTACTTC

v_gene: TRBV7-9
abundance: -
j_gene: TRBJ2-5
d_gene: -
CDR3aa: CASSLTQGNEETQYF
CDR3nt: TGTGCCAGCAGCTTAACACAGGGAAATGAAGAGACCCAGTACTTC

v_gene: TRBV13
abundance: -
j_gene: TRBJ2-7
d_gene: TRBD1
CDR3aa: CASSLGTGQGLYEQYF
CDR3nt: TGTGCCAGCAGCTTAGGCACGGGACAGGGTCTCTACGAGCAGTACTTC

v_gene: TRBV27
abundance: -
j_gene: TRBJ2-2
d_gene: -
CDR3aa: CASSPGLNTGELFF
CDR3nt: TGTGCCAGCAGCCCGGGGCTGAACACCGGGGAGCTGTTTTTT

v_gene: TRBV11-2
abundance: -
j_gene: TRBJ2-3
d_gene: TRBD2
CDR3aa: CASSSWTSGEADTQYF
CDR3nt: TGTGCCAGCAGCTCTTGGACTAGCGGGGAGGCAGATACGCAGTATTTT

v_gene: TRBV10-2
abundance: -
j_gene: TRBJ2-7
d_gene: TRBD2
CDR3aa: CASSVGRVYEQYF
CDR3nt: TGCGCCAGCAGTGTCGGGAGGGTCTACGAGCAGTACTTC

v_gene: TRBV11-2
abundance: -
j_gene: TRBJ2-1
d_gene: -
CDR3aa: CASSLAADNEQFF
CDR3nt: TGTGCCAGCAGCTTAGCAGCAGACAATGAGCAGTTCTTC

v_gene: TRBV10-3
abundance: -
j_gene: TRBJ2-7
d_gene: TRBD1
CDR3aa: CAISADRGGSYEQYF
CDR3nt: TGTGCCATCAGTGCGGACAGGGGGGGCTCCTACGAGCAGTACTTC

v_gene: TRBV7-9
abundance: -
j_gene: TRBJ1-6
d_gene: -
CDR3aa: CASSLGSPGHSSYNSPLHF
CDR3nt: TGTGCCAGCAGCTTAGGAAGCCCGGGACATAGCTCCTATAATTCACCCCTCCACTTT

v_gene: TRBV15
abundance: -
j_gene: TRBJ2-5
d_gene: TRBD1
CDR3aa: CATSTERTGKETQYF
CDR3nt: TGTGCCACCAGCACAGAAAGGACAGGGAAAGAGACCCAGTACTTC

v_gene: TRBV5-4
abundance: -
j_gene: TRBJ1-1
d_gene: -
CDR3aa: CASLGSNTEAFF
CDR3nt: TGTGCCAGCCTAGGATCTAACACTGAAGCTTTCTTT

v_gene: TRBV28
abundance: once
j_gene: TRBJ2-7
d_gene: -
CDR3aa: CASRPLAILSNEQYF
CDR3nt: TGTGCCAGCAGACCCCTGGCCATCCTAAGCAACGAGCAGTACTTC

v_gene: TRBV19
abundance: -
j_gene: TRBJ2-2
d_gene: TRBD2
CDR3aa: CASRILLAGGTGELFF
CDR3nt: TGTGCCAGTAGGATTCTACTAGCGGGAGGCACCGGGGAGCTGTTTTTT

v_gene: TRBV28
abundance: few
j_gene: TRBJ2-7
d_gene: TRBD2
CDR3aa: CASSLAGGPHEQYF
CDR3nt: TGTGCCAGCAGTTTAGCGGGAGGGCCCCACGAGCAGTACTTC

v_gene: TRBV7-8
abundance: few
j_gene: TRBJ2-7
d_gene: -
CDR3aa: CASSLGLIEQYF
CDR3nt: TGTGCCAGCAGCTTAGGTCTAATCGAGCAGTACTTC

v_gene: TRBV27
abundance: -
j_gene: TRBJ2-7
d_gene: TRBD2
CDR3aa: CASSYSGASYEQYF
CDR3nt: TGTGCCAGCAGTTACAGCGGGGCCTCCTACGAGCAGTACTTC

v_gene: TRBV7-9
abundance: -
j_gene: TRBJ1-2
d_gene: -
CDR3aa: CASSLAPGNAYGYTF
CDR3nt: TGTGCCAGCAGCTTAGCGCCAGGGAACGCCTATGGCTACACCTTC

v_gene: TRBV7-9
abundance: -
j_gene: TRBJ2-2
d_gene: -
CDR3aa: CASSLGGDTGELFF
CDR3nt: TGTGCCAGCAGCTTAGGTGGGGACACCGGGGAGCTGTTTTTT

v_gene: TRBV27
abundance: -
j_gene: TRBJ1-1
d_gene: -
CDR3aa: CASSLGPNTEAFF
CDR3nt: TGTGCCAGCAGTCTAGGCCCTAACACTGAAGCTTTCTTT

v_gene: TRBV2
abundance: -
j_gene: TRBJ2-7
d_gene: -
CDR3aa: CASAVGYEQYF
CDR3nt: TGTGCCAGCGCCGTCGGGTACGAGCAGTACTTC

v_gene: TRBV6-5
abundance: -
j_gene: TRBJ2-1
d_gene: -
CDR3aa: CASSALAGGWNEQFF
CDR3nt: TGTGCCAGCAGTGCACTAGCAGGAGGGTGGAATGAGCAGTTCTTC

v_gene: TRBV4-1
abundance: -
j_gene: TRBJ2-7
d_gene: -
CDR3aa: CASSLQEGAGYGYEQYF
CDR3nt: TGCGCCAGCAGCCTCCAGGAGGGAGCGGGTTACGGATACGAGCAGTACTTC

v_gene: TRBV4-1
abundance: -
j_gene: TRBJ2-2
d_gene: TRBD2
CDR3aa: CASSPRLAGAGELFF
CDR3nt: TGCGCCAGCAGCCCCAGACTAGCGGGAGCCGGGGAGCTGTTTTTT

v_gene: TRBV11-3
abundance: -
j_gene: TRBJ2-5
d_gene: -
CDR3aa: CASSFGAGPDQGYETQYF
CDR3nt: TGTGCCAGCAGCTTCGGGGCAGGGCCGGACCAGGGTTATGAGACCCAGTACTTC

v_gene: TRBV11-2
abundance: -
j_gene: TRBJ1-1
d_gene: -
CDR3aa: CASSFVAMGGSEAFF
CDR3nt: TGTGCCAGCAGCTTTGTGGCTATGGGGGGGAGTGAAGCTTTCTTT

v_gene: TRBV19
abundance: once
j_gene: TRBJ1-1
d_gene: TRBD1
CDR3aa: CASSRGGNTEAFF
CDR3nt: TGTGCCAGTAGCAGGGGGGGGAACACTGAAGCTTTCTTT

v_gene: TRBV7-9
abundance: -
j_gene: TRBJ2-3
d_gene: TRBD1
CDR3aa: CASSSKDRGIEDTQYF
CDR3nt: TGTGCCAGCAGCTCCAAGGACAGGGGCATTGAGGATACGCAGTATTTT

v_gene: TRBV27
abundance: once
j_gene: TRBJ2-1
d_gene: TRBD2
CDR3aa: CASSGLAGGPNEQFF
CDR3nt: TGTGCCAGCAGTGGACTAGCGGGAGGCCCCAATGAGCAGTTCTTC

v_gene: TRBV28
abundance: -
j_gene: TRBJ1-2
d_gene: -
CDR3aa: CASSPFGHGLFVGFGYTF
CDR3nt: TGTGCCAGCAGTCCTTTCGGACACGGATTGTTTGTGGGATTCGGCTACACCTTC

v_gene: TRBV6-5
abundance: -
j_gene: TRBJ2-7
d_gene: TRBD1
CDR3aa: CASSYQGASYEQYF
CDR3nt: TGTGCCAGCAGTTATCAGGGGGCCTCCTACGAGCAGTACTTC

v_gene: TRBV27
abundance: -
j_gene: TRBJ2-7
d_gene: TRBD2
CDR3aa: CASSLYPRTSETYEQYF
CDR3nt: TGTGCCAGCAGTTTATATCCTCGGACTAGCGAGACCTACGAGCAGTACTTC

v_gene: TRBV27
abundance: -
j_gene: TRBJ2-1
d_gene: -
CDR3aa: CASSPILVLNEQFF
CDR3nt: TGTGCCAGCAGTCCCATTCTAGTTCTCAATGAGCAGTTCTTC